Shown below are 16 T cell receptor beta chains from a single sample sequenced in a study of OX40 agonist ivuxolimab in advanced cancers. The protocol used for the library was the immunoSEQ multiplex PCR assay. TCRdb re-hosts the immuneACCESS table, in-frame sequences only. Its copies lack some clones; in the studies checked, an unresolved V gene accounts for under half of them, and the cause for the rest is not known. The sample table contains around 62,000 clones; only one count was recorded for about nine tenths of them. The ten largest make up 0.35% to 0.45% of the sample. The starting material was CD4+ or CD8+ T cells sorted from blood, obtained in a trial of the OX40 agonist ivuxolimab. The source is an adult with an advanced solid tumor such as melanoma, head and neck, liver or kidney cancer.

This clone showed up just once. The rearrangement uses TRBV27 and TRBJ2-2; D not certain. V was pared by 0 bases and J by 4 bases, with 9 bases between. This CDR3 is 15 amino acids long. Germline values: CDR1 MNHEY, CDR2 SMNVEV (reference sequence). This CDR3 is CASSLSGSGTGELFF. The DNA for the CDR3 is TGTGCCAGCAGTTTATCGGGTAGTGGCACCGGGGAGCTGTTTTTT.

This clone showed up just once. The chain combines TRBV5-1 with TRBJ1-1; TRBD1 aligns across 11 bases. After removal of 0 bases from V and 4 bases from J, the junction contained 5 bases not matched to a gene. In germline, CDR1 is SGHRS, CDR2 YFSETQ. This CDR3 has 16 amino acids. CDR3 in DNA: TGCGCCAGCAGCTTGGAAGGACAGGGGGCGACCACTGAAGCTTTCTTT. Translated, it gives CASSLEGQGATTEAFF.

The chain couples TRBV30 to TRBJ1-1, with no clear D. Germline values: CDR1 GTSNPN, CDR2 SVGIG (reference sequence). The CDR3 sequence is 12 residues long. Trimming took 0 bases from V and 1 from J, leaving 3 bases between them. This CDR3 reads CAWSVKNTEAFF. The CDR3 DNA is TGTGCCTGGAGTGTGAAGAACACTGAAGCTTTCTTT.

The chain joins TRBV7-2 to TRBJ1-1; TRBD1 agrees at 9 bases. The CDR3 covers 18 residues. Germline CDR1 reads SGHTA; CDR2 reads FQGNSA. V lost 2 bases and J lost 4; bases outside the gene matches: 14. The CDR3 protein is CASSLTGTGWGGFTEAFF. CDR3 bases: TGTGCCAGCAGCTTAACTGGGACAGGGTGGGGAGGCTTCACTGAAGCTTTCTTT.

The genes are TRBV6-5 and TRBJ2-3; D perhaps matches TRBD1 (6 bases). Germline CDR1 MNHEY, CDR2 SVGAGI. CDR3 size: 15 residues. Between the trimmed V and J ends, which lost 3 bases and 1 base, there was a span of 11 bases. The CDR3 region has the DNA TGTGCCAGCAGTTATCCAGGGGTCGGCACAGATACGCAGTATTTT. Amino acid sequence: CASSYPGVGTDTQYF.

V usage is TRBV5-8 and J usage is TRBJ2-7; a weak D match, TRBD1 (5 bases). Germline V CDR1 and CDR2: SGHTS, YDEGEE. V dropped 0 bases and J dropped 1 base, with 11 bases sitting between them. The CDR3 is 15 amino acids. In DNA form, the CDR3 reads TGTGCCAGCAGCTTGGCCCCTGCAGGGTCCTACGAGCAGTACTTC. The encoded protein is CASSLAPAGSYEQYF.

The genes are TRBV4-1 and TRBJ1-4; tentative D call: TRBD1 (5 bases). V dropped 1 base and J dropped 5 bases, with 11 bases sitting between them. The CDR3 is 15 residues long. Germline V gene sequence: CDR1 MGHRA, CDR2 YSYEKL. CDR3 residues: CASSQGSGGNEKLFF. In DNA, the CDR3 is TGCGCCAGCAGCCAAGGTTCGGGGGGGAATGAAAAACTGTTTTTT.

V and J are TRBV2 and TRBJ1-1; 7 bases align to TRBD1. The germline V gene has CDR1 SNHLY and CDR2 FYNNEI. The CDR3 is 15 residues long. The V segment lost 5 bases and the J segment 1 base; nucleotides outside the gene matches: 7. The CDR3 reads CASSPQGLANTEAFF. DNA of the CDR3: TGTGCCAGCAGTCCACAGGGGCTAGCGAACACTGAAGCTTTCTTT.

The V and J genes are TRBV7-6 and TRBJ1-5; 8 bases are a match to TRBD1. Germline V gene sequence: CDR1 SGHVS, CDR2 FNYEAQ. The length of the CDR3 is 15 residues. The trim removed 5 bases at V and 9 bases at J, leaving 12 bases unmatched. The CDR3 region is CASSRGQGGSGPQHF. CDR3 DNA sequence: TGTGCCAGCAGCCGCGGACAGGGAGGAAGTGGGCCCCAGCATTTT.

The V gene is TRBV18, the J gene TRBJ1-3; no clear D. V shed 6 bases and J shed 0 bases, with 12 bases lying between them. The length of the CDR3 is 15 residues. Germline CDR1 and CDR2: KGHSH and LQKENI. The DNA of the CDR3 is TGTGCCAGCTCTCTCCAGACCGTCTCTGGAAACACCATATATTTT. Encoded protein: CASSLQTVSGNTIYF.

This sequence joins TRBV19 and TRBJ1-5; D uncertain. The CDR3 runs 15 residues. V dropped 3 bases and J dropped 4 bases, with 13 bases sitting between them. CDR1 and CDR2 from the germline V gene are LNHDA and SQIVND (reference sequence). CDR3 residues: CASSINQPVNQPQHF. As DNA, the CDR3 is TGTGCCAGTAGTATTAACCAGCCAGTAAATCAGCCCCAGCATTTT.

The chain joins TRBV4-2 to TRBJ1-6; possibly TRBD1 for D (6 bases). Between the trimmed V and J ends, which lost 0 bases and 8 bases, there was a span of 11 bases. This CDR3 has 15 residues. Germline V lookup: CDR1 LGHNA, CDR2 YNFKEQ. The CDR3 protein is CASSQDRGGYSPLHF. The CDR3 nucleotides are TGTGCCAGCAGCCAAGATAGGGGGGGGTATTCACCCCTCCACTTT.

The sample holds one count of this clone. The chain links TRBV20-1 to TRBJ1-2; D not resolved. V dropped 6 bases and J dropped 4 bases, with 9 bases sitting between them. The CDR3 is made up of 11 amino acids. The germline V gene has CDR1 DFQATT and CDR2 SNEGSKA (reference sequence). The CDR3 DNA reads as TGCAGTGCGGTGCAACCCTATGGCTACACCTTC. Translated, it gives CSAVQPYGYTF.

This chain uses TRBV5-1 with TRBJ1-2, with TRBD1 matching 9 bases. The CDR3 covers 15 residues. Per germline, CDR1 SGHRS and CDR2 YFSETQ. Unmatched junction bases numbered 9, after V lost 3 bases and J lost 6 bases. The CDR3: CASSSGDRALDGYTF. The CDR3 bases are TGCGCCAGCAGCTCGGGGGACAGGGCTTTAGATGGCTACACCTTC.

This clone turned up a few times. The chain couples TRBV2 to TRBJ2-2; D not certain. CDR3 length equals 13 residues. CDR1 is SNHLY, CDR2 FYNNEI, per germline. The V and J ends lost 8 bases and 6 bases respectively, with 13 bases between them. CDR3 coding DNA: TGTGCCAGCCGGAGCCCCCTGGCCGGGGAGCTGTTTTTT. Translating gives CASRSPLAGELFF.

The rearrangement links TRBV19 to TRBJ2-1; D is perhaps TRBD1 (7 bases). Germline CDR1 LNHDA, CDR2 SQIVND (reference sequence). This CDR3 has 15 residues. V gave up 6 bases and J gave up 2 bases, with 14 bases separating them. The CDR3 sequence is CASRGGGGAYNEQFF. In DNA, the CDR3 is TGTGCCAGTAGGGGAGGAGGGGGCGCCTACAATGAGCAGTTCTTC.